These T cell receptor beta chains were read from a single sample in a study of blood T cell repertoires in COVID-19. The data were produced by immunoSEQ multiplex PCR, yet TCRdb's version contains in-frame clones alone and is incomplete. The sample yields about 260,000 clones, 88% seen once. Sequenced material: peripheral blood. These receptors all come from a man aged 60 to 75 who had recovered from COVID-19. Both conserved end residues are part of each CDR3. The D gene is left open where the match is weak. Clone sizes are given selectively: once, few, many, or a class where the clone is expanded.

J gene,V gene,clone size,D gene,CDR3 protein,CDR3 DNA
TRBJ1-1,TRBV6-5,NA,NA,CASRSRWGGNTEAFF,TGTGCCAGCAGATCCAGGTGGGGGGGAAACACTGAAGCTTTCTTT
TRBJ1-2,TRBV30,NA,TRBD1,CAWSVGGQGASGGGYTF,TGTGCCTGGAGTGTAGGGGGACAGGGGGCGTCTGGTGGTGGCTACACCTTC
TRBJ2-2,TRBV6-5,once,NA,CASSYGQGNTGELFF,TGTGCCAGCAGTTACGGGCAGGGGAACACCGGGGAGCTGTTTTTT
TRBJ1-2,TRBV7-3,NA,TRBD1,CASSLKGQGYTF,TGTGCCAGCAGCTTAAAGGGACAGGGCTACACCTTC
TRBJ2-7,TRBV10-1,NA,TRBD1,CASSRGNYEQYF,TGCGCCAGCAGCAGGGGGAACTACGAGCAGTACTTC
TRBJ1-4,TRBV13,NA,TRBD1,CASSPGQGTPTTNEKLFF,TGTGCCAGCAGCCCCGGACAGGGGACCCCTACAACTAATGAAAAACTGTTTTTT
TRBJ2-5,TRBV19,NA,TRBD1,CASSKKTGIQETQYF,TGTGCCAGTAGTAAGAAGACAGGGATCCAAGAGACCCAGTACTTC
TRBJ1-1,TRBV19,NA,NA,CASSIERSTRGTEAFF,TGTGCCAGTAGTATAGAGAGGTCAACTCGGGGCACTGAAGCTTTCTTT
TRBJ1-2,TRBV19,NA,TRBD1,CASRIPTGANYGYTF,TGTGCCAGTAGGATTCCGACAGGGGCAAACTATGGCTACACCTTC
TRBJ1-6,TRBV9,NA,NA,CASSARGFVGSPLHF,TGTGCCAGCAGCGCCAGGGGTTTCGTGGGTTCACCCCTCCACTTT
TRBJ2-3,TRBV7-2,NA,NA,CASRLTLGSDTQYF,TGTGCCAGCAGATTAACTCTAGGCTCAGATACGCAGTATTTT
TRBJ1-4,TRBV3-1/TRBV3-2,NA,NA,CASSQGRGKLFF,TGTGCCAGCAGCCAAGGAAGGGGAAAACTGTTTTTT
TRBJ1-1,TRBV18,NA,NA,CASSPSLIGGDTEAFF,TGTGCCAGCTCACCTAGCTTGATCGGGGGGGACACTGAAGCTTTCTTT
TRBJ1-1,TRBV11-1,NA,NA,CASQQGLGNTEAFF,TGTGCCAGCCAACAGGGTTTGGGGAACACTGAAGCTTTCTTT
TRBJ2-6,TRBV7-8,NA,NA,CASSLTSSGANVLTF,TGTGCCAGCAGCTTAACGAGCTCTGGGGCCAACGTCCTGACTTTC
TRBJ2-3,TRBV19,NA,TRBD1,CASSIGTGQADTQYF,TGTGCCAGTAGTATAGGGACAGGGCAGGCAGATACGCAGTATTTT
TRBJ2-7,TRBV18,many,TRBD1,CASSRTGTGSYEQYF,TGTGCCAGCTCACGGACCGGGACAGGCTCCTACGAGCAGTACTTC
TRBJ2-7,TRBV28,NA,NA,CASSPGSDEQYF,TGTGCCAGCAGCCCGGGGTCCGACGAGCAGTACTTC
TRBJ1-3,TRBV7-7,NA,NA,CASSLSPGPGNTIYF,TGTGCCAGCAGCTTATCCCCAGGTCCTGGAAACACCATATATTTT
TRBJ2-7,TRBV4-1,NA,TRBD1,CASSPIIPGQGFYEQYF,TGCGCCAGCAGCCCGATTATACCGGGACAGGGGTTCTACGAGCAGTACTTC
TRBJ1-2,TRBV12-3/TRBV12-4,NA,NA,CASRIGQSYGYTF,TGTGCCAGCAGGATCGGACAGTCCTATGGCTACACCTTC
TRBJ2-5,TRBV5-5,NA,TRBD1,CASSLVAAGGLETQYF,TGTGCCAGCAGCTTGGTAGCGGCAGGGGGCCTGGAGACCCAGTACTTC
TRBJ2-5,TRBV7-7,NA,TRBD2,CASSLGSGEKTQYF,TGTGCTAGCAGCTTAGGTAGCGGGGAAAAGACCCAGTACTTC
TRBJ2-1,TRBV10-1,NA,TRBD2,CASSHSGGATDEQFF,TGCGCCAGCAGTCATAGCGGGGGGGCCACGGATGAGCAGTTCTTC
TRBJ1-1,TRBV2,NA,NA,CASSVEDANLGGNTEAFF,TGTGCCAGCAGCGTCGAGGACGCCAACTTGGGAGGGAACACTGAAGCTTTCTTT
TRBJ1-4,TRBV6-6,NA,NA,CASSQSGKLFF,TGTGCCAGCAGCCAAAGCGGAAAACTGTTTTTT
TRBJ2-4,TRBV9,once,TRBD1,CASSAGQGIAKNIQYF,TGTGCCAGCAGCGCAGGACAGGGGATAGCCAAAAACATTCAGTACTTC
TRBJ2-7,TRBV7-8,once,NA,CASSYSLRQDYEQYF,TGTGCCAGCAGCTACAGCCTTAGACAGGACTACGAGCAGTACTTC
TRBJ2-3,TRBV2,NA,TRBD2,CASSLAGGFTSTDTQYF,TGTGCCAGCAGCCTAGCGGGGGGCTTCACTAGCACAGATACGCAGTATTTT
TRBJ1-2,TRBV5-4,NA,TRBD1,CASSLDWTGTNYGYTF,TGTGCCAGCAGCCTAGACTGGACAGGGACAAACTATGGCTACACCTTC
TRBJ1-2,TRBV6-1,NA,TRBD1,CASSEVGQRYGYTF,TGTGCCAGCAGTGAAGTGGGACAGCGTTATGGCTACACCTTC
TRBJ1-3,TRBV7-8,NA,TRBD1,CAISRDRTLGNTIYF,TGTGCCATCTCCCGGGACAGGACTCTTGGAAACACCATATATTTT
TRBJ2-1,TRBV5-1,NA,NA,CASSLGPLARSSYNEQFF,TGCGCCAGCAGCTTGGGTCCACTAGCCCGGAGCTCCTACAATGAGCAGTTCTTC
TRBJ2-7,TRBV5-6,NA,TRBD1,CASSLLGQGAPEQYF,TGTGCCAGCAGCTTGTTGGGACAGGGGGCGCCAGAGCAGTACTTC
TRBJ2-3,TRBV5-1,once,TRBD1,CASSPAGTVNTDTQYF,TGCGCCAGCAGCCCAGCCGGGACAGTCAACACAGATACGCAGTATTTT
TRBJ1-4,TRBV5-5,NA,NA,CASSLMLSTTNEKLFF,TGTGCCAGCAGCTTGATGCTAAGCACAACTAATGAAAAACTGTTTTTT
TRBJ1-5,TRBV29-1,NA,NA,CSVSGYNQPQHF,TGCAGCGTTTCGGGATACAATCAGCCCCAGCATTTT
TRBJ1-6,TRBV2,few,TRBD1,CASKLVGQRNSPLHF,TGTGCCAGCAAGTTAGTGGGACAGAGGAATTCACCCCTCCACTTT
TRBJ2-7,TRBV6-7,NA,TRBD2,CATLGGDEQYF,TGTGCCACCTTGGGGGGGGACGAGCAGTACTTC
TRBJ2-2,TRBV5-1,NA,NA,CASPSLDTGELFF,TGCGCCAGTCCGTCGTTAGACACCGGGGAGCTGTTTTTT
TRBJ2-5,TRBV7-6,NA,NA,CASSLDDYSRVQETQYF,TGTGCCAGCAGCTTAGATGACTACTCGAGGGTTCAAGAGACCCAGTACTTC
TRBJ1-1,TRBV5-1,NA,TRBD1,CASSTGWNTEAFF,TGCGCCAGCTCGACAGGGTGGAACACTGAAGCTTTCTTT
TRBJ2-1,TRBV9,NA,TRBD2,CASSYPSSGGGHEQFF,TGTGCCAGCAGCTACCCTTCTAGCGGGGGGGGCCATGAGCAGTTCTTC
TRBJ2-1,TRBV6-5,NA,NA,CASSAPSQHNEQFF,TGTGCCAGCAGCGCCCCTAGCCAGCACAATGAGCAGTTCTTC
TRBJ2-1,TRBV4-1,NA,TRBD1,CASSSDRASSYNEQFF,TGCGCCAGCAGCTCAGACAGGGCGAGCTCCTACAATGAGCAGTTCTTC
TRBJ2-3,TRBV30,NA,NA,CAWSPYAAGVQPASTDTQYF,TGTGCCTGGAGCCCCTACGCGGCAGGGGTTCAACCTGCTAGCACAGATACGCAGTATTTT
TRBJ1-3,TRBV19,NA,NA,CASSRTAGNTIYF,TGTGCCAGTAGTAGAACAGCCGGAAACACCATATATTTT
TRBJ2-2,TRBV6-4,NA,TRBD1,CASKIAGGRNNTGELFF,TGTGCCAGCAAGATCGCAGGGGGTCGAAATAACACCGGGGAGCTGTTTTTT
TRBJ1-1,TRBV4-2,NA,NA,CASSQVGAREAAFF,TGTGCCAGCAGCCAAGTCGGGGCACGGGAGGCAGCTTTCTTT
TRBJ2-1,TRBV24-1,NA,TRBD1,CATSDAGQEKNNEQFF,TGTGCCACCAGTGATGCGGGACAGGAGAAAAACAATGAGCAGTTCTTC
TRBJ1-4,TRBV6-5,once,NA,CASSYGGRGPEKLFF,TGTGCCAGCAGTTACGGTGGGCGGGGTCCTGAAAAACTGTTTTTT
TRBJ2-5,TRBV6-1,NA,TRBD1,CASSEGRTGKYF,TGTGCCAGCAGTGAAGGGAGGACAGGGAAGTACTTC